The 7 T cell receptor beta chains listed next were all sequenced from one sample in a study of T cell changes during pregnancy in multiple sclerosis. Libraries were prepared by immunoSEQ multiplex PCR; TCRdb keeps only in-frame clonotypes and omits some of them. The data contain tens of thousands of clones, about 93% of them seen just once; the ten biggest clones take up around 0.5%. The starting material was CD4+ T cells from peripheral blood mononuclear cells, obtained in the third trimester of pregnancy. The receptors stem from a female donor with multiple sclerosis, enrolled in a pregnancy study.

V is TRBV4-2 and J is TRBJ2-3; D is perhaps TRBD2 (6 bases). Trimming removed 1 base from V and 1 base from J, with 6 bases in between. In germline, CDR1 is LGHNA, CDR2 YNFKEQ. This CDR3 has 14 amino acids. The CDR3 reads CASSQAGGTDTQYF. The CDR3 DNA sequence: TGTGCCAGCAGCCAAGCGGGGGGCACAGATACGCAGTATTTT.

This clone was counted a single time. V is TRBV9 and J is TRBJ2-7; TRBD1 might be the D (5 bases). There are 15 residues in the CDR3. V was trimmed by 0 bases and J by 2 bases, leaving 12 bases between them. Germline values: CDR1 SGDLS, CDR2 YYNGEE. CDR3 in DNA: TGTGCCAGCAGCGTAGCTGGGCAGGGCCCCTACGAGCAGTACTTC. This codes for CASSVAGQGPYEQYF.

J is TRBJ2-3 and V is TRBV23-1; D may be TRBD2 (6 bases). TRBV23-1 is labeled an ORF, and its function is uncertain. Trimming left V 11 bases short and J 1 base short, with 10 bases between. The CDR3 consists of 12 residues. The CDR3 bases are TGCGCCGGGCGGGGACGCACAGATACGCAGTATTTT. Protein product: CAGRGRTDTQYF.

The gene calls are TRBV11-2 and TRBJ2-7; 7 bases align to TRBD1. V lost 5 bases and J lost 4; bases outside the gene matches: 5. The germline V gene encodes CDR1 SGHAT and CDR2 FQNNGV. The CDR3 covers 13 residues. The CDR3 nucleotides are TGTGCCAGCAGCACTGACAGGGATTACGAGCAGTACTTC. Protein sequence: CASSTDRDYEQYF.

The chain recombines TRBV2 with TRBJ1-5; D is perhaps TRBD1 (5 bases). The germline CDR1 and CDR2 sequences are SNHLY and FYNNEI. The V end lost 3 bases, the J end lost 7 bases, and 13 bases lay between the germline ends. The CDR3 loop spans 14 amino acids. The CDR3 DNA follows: TGTGCCAGCAGTGATCGGCAGGGAGGCCAGCCCCAGCATTTT. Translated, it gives CASSDRQGGQPQHF. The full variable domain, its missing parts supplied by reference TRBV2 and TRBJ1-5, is EPEVTQTPSHQVTQMGQEVILRCVPISNHLYFYWYRQILGQKVEFLVSFYNNEISEKSEIFDDQFSVERPDGSNFTLKIRSTKLEDSAMYFCASSDRQGGQPQHFGDGTRLSIL.

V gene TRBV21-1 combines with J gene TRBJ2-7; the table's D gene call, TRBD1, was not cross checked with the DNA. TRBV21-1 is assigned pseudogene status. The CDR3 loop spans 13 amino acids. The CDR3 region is CAYRTGDSHEQYF. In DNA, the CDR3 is TGTGCCTACAGGACAGGGGATTCTCACGAGCAGTACTTC.

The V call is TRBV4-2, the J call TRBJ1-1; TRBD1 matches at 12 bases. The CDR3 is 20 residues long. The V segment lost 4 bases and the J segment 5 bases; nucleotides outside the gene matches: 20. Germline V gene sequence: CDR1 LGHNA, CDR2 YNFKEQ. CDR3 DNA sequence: TGTGCCAGCAGCCTAGGACATTTTCCGGGACAGGGGGCGCGTGGGACTGAAGCTTTCTTT. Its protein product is CASSLGHFPGQGARGTEAFF.